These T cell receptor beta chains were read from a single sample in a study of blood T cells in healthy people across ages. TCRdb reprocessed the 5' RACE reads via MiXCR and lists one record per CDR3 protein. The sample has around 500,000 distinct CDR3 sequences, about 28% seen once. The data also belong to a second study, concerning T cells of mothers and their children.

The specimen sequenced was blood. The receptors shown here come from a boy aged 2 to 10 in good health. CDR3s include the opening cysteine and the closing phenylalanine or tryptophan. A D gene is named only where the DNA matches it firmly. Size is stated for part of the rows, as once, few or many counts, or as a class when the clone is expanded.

CASSPPLQGLPGELFF	TGCGCCAGCAGCCCCCCCCTGCAGGGATTACCCGGGGAGCTGTTTTTT	-	TRBV4-1	TRBJ2-2	-
CASSLFRGRGGETQYF	TGTGCCAGCAGCTTATTTCGTGGGAGGGGAGGGGAGACCCAGTACTTC	TRBD2	TRBV7-6	TRBJ2-5	-
CASSLGMASYNGQFF	TGTGCCAGCAGTTTGGGAATGGCCTCCTACAATGGGCAGTTCTTC	-	TRBV27	TRBJ2-1	-
CASSTSTTAQETQYF	TGTGCCAGCAGCACTAGCACGACTGCCCAAGAGACCCAGTACTTC	-	TRBV7-8	TRBJ2-5	-
CASSLKEKLFF	TGTGCCAGCAGCCTAAAAGAAAAACTGTTTTTT	-	TRBV7-9	TRBJ1-4	-
CASSFKEGAGYTF	TGCGCCAGCAGCTTTAAGGAGGGCGCCGGCTACACCTTC	-	TRBV5-1	TRBJ1-2	-
CASSIWDNTEAFF	TGTGCCAGTAGTATATGGGATAACACTGAAGCTTTCTTT	-	TRBV19	TRBJ1-1	-
CASSLLGQGRDTQYF	TGTGCCAGCAGCTTATTGGGACAGGGTAGGGATACGCAGTATTTT	TRBD1	TRBV7-2	TRBJ2-3	-
CSARPGTGVTEAFF	TGCAGTGCTAGGCCCGGGACAGGGGTAACTGAAGCTTTCTTT	TRBD1	TRBV20-1	TRBJ1-1	many
CASSGTRGATNEKLFF	TGTGCCAGCAGTGGCACCCGGGGAGCAACTAATGAAAAACTGTTTTTT	-	TRBV2	TRBJ1-4	few
CASSARRASGTEAFF	TGTGCCAGCAGTGCCCGCAGGGCTTCGGGCACTGAAGCTTTCTTT	-	TRBV27	TRBJ1-1	few
CSAIGQGQGSYNEQFF	TGCAGTGCTATTGGGCAAGGACAGGGCTCCTACAATGAGCAGTTCTTC	TRBD1	TRBV20-1	TRBJ2-1	-
CASSLARSGAYFYEQYF	TGTGCCAGCAGTTTAGCGCGTTCAGGAGCTTACTTTTACGAGCAGTACTTC	-	TRBV12-3/TRBV12-4	TRBJ2-7	few
CASSLTYIQYF	TGTGCCAGCAGTTTAACGTACATTCAGTACTTC	-	TRBV12-3/TRBV12-4	TRBJ2-4	-
CASSPTVITEAFF	TGTGCCAGCAGCCCCACAGTAATCACTGAAGCTTTCTTT	-	TRBV7-6	TRBJ1-1	few
CASSLMEKETQYF	TGTGCCAGCAGCTTAATGGAGAAAGAGACCCAGTACTTC	-	TRBV7-3	TRBJ2-5	-
CSAPIGGGYTF	TGCAGTGCCCCTATAGGGGGTGGCTACACCTTC	-	TRBV20-1	TRBJ1-2	-
CSARGTGVQGAFF	TGCAGTGCTAGGGGGACAGGGGTCCAGGGAGCTTTCTTT	TRBD1	TRBV20-1	TRBJ1-1	-
CASSLSGGMGETQYF	TGTGCCAGCAGCTTGAGCGGGGGGATGGGAGAGACCCAGTACTTC	TRBD2	TRBV7-3	TRBJ2-5	-
CASSPAEGAGEKLFF	TGCGCCAGCAGCCCCGCAGAGGGGGCGGGGGAAAAACTGTTTTTT	TRBD1	TRBV5-1	TRBJ1-4	-
CSATLGEQETQYF	TGCAGTGCTACCCTAGGAGAGCAAGAGACCCAGTACTTC	-	TRBV20-1	TRBJ2-5	-
CAWSPGLAVYEQYF	TGTGCCTGGAGTCCTGGACTAGCGGTATACGAGCAGTACTTC	TRBD2	TRBV30	TRBJ2-7	few
CASSLEKFEAFF	TGTGCCAGCAGCTTAGAGAAGTTTGAAGCTTTCTTT	-	TRBV7-8	TRBJ1-1	-
CASSHGQGRAFF	TGTGCCAGCAGCCACGGACAGGGGAGAGCTTTCTTT	TRBD1	TRBV7-9	TRBJ1-1	-
CASGDKRVFYNEQFF	TGTGCCAGCGGTGATAAGCGGGTATTCTACAATGAGCAGTTCTTC	-	TRBV2	TRBJ2-1	-